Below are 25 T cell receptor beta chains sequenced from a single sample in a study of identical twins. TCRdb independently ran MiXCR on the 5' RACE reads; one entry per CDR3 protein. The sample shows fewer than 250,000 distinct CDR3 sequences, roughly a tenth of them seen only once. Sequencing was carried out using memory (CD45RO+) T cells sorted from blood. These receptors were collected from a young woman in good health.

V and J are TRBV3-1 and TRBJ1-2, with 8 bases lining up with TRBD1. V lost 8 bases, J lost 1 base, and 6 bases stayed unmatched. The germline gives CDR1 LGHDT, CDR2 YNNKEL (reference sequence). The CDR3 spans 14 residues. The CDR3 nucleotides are TGTGCCAGCCAACAGGGGGATCTTAACTATGGCTACACCTTC. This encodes CASQQGDLNYGYTF.

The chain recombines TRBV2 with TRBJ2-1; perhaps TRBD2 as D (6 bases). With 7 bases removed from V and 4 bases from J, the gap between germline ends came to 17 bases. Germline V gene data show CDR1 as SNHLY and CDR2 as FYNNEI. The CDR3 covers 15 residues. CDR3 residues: CASTLGGGSYNEQFF. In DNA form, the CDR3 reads TGTGCCAGCACCCTGGGGGGTGGCTCGTACAATGAGCAGTTCTTC.

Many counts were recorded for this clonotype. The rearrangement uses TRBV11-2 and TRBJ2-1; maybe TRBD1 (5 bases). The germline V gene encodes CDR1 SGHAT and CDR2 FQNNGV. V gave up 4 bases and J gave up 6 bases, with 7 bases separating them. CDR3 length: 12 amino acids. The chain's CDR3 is CASSWTSNEQFF. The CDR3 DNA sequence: TGTGCCAGCAGCTGGACATCCAATGAGCAGTTCTTC.

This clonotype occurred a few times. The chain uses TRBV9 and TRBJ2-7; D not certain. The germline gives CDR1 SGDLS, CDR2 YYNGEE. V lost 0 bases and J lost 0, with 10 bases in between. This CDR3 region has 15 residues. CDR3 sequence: CASSVGDTSSYEQYF. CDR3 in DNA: TGTGCCAGCAGCGTAGGAGACACTTCCTCCTACGAGCAGTACTTC.

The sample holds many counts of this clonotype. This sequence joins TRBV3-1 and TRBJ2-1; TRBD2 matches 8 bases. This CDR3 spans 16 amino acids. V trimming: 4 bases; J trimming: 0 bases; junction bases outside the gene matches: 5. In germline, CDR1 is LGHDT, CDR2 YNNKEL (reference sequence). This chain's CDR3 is CASSLASGSSYNEQFF. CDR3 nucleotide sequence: TGTGCCAGCAGCCTAGCCAGCGGGAGCTCCTACAATGAGCAGTTCTTC.

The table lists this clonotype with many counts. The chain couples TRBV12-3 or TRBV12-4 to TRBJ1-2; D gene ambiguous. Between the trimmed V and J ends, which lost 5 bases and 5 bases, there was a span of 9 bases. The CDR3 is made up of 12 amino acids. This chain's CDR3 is CASSAPGYGYTF. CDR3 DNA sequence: TGTGCCAGCAGTGCCCCGGGGTATGGCTACACCTTC.

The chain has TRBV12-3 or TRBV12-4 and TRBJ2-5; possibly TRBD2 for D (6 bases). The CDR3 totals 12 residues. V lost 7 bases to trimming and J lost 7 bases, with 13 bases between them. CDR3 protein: CASTSSAGTQYF. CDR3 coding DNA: TGTGCCAGCACTTCTAGCGCCGGGACCCAGTACTTC.

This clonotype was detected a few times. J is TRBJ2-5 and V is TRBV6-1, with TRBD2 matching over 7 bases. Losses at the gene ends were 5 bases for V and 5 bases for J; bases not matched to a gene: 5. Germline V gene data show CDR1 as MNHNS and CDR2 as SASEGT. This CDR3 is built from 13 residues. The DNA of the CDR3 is TGTGCCAGCAGTACGGGGGGAGGGGAGACCCAGTACTTC. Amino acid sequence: CASSTGGGETQYF.

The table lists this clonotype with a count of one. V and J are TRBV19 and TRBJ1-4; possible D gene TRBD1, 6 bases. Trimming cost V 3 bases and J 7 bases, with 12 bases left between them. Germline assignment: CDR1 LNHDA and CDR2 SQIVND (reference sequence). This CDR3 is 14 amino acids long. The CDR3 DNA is TGTGCCAGTAGTATTTCCAGGACAGCTGAAAAACTGTTTTTT. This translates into CASSISRTAEKLFF.

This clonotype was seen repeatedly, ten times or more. The CDR3 region is CASSFGSPILANYGYTF. CDR3 nucleotides: TGCGCCAGCAGCTTTGGCAGCCCCATTTTAGCTAACTATGGCTACACCTTC. The rearrangement uses TRBV5-1 and TRBJ1-2; D gene ambiguous. The CDR3 extends over 17 amino acids. Trimming took 2 bases from V and 0 from J, leaving 17 bases between them. Germline V lookup: CDR1 SGHRS, CDR2 YFSETQ.

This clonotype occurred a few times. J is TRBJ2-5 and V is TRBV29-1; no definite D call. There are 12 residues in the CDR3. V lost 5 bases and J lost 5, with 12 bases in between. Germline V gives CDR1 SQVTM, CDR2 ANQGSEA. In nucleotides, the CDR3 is TGCAGCGTTCGTAGCCAGACGGAGACCCAGTACTTC. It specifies CSVRSQTETQYF.

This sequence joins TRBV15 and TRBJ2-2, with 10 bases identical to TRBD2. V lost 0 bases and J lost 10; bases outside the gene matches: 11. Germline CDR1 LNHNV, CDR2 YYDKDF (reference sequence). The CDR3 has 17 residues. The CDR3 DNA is TGTGCCACCAGCAGAGATAAATTCAGCGGGAGGGCCCCGGAGCTGTTTTTT. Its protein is CATSRDKFSGRAPELFF.

In DNA form, the CDR3 reads TGTGCCAGCAGCTATTACAGGGGGAGTCAGAGGACAGATACGCAGTATTTT. Amino acid sequence: CASSYYRGSQRTDTQYF. The chain carries TRBV11-2 and TRBJ2-3, with 8 bases matching TRBD1. Germline CDR1 SGHAT, CDR2 FQNNGV. CDR3 length equals 17 residues. The V gene end was trimmed by 4 bases and the J gene end by 3 bases; junction bases not matched to a gene: 12.

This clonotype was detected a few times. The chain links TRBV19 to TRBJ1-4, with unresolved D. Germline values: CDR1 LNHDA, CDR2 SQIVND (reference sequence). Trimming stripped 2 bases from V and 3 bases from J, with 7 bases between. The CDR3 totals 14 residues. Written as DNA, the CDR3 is TGTGCCAGTAGTATACGTCCGCCTAATGAAAAACTGTTTTTT. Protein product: CASSIRPPNEKLFF.

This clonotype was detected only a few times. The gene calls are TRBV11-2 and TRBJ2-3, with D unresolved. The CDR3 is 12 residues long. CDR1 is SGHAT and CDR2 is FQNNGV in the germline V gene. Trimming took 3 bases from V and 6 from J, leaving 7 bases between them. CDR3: CASSLLWDTQYF. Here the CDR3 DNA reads TGTGCCAGCAGCTTGTTATGGGATACGCAGTATTTT.

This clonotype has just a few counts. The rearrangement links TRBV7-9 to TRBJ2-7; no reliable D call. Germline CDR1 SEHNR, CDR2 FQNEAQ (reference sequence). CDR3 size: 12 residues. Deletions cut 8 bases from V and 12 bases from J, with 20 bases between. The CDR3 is CASGRLETALYF. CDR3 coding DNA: TGTGCCAGCGGTCGGTTGGAGACGGCTCTGTACTTC.

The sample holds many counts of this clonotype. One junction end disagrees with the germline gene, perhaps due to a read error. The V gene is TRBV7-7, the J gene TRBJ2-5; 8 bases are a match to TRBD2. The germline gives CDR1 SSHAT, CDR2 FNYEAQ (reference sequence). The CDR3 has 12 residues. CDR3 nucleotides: TGTGCTAGCAGCGAAGGGGGACTAGATAGGTACTTC. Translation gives CASSEGGLDRYF.

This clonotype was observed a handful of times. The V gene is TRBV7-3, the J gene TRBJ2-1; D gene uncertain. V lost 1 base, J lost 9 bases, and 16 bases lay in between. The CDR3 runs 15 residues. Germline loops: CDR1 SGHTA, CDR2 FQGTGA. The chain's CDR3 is CASSLNGFTNSEQFF. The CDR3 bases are TGTGCCAGCAGCTTAAATGGCTTCACGAATAGTGAGCAGTTCTTC.

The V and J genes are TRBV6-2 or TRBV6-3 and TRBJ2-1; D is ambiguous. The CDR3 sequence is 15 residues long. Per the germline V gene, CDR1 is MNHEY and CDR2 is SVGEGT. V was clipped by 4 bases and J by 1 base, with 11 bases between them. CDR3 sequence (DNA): TGTGCCAGCAGTTTAGGAACGGCTTCCTACAATGAGCAGTTCTTC. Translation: CASSLGTASYNEQFF.

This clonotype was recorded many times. CDR3 protein: CASSPVAVKNNEQFF. CDR3 nucleotide sequence: TGTGCCAGCAGCCCTGTAGCGGTGAAAAACAATGAGCAGTTCTTC. The chain couples TRBV3-1 to TRBJ2-1; a weak D match, TRBD2 (6 bases). Germline V lookup: CDR1 LGHDT, CDR2 YNNKEL (reference sequence). The ends were cut back, 4 bases at V and 5 bases at J, with 15 bases in the middle. The CDR3 loop spans 15 amino acids.

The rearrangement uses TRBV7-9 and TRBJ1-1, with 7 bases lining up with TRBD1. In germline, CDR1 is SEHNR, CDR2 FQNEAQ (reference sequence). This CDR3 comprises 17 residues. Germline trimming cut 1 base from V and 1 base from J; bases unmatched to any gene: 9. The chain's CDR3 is CASSLEGASTQNTEAFF. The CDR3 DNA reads TGTGCCAGCAGCTTAGAGGGGGCCTCGACGCAGAACACTGAAGCTTTCTTT.

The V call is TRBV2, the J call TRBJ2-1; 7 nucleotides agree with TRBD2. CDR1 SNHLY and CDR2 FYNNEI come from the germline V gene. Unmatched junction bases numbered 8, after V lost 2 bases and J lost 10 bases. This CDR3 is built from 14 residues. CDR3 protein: CASSERERDREQFF. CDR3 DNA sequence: TGTGCCAGCAGTGAAAGGGAGCGGGATCGGGAGCAGTTCTTC.

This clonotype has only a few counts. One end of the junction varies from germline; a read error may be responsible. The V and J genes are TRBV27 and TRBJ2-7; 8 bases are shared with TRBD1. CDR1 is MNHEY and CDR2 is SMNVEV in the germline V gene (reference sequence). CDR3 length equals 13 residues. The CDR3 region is CASSLSQGALQYF. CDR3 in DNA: TGTGCCAGCAGTCTATCCCAGGGGGCCCTTCAGTACTTC.

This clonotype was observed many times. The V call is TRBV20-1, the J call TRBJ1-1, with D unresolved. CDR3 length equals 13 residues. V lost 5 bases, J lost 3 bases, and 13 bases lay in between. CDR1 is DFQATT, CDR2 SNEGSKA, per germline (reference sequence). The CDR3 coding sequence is TGCAGTGCTCGCGCAGCTGCGGACACTGAAGCTTTCTTT. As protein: CSARAAADTEAFF.

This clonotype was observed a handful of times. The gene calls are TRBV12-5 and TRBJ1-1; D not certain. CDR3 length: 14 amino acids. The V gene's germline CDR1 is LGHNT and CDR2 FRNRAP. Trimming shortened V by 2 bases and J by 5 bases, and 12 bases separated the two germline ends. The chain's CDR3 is CASGLPQVGTEAFF. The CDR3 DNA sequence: TGTGCTAGTGGTTTGCCCCAGGTTGGGACTGAAGCTTTCTTT.